This T cell receptor (beta chain) originates from a study of patients and donors after allogeneic stem cell transplantation. The V gene lost 2 bases and the J gene lost 5 bases, with 9 bases spanning the gap. This CDR3 has 13 amino acids. One entry per CDR3 protein, called by TCRdb with MiXCR from the RT-PCR reads. The table includes 400,000 to 450,000 distinct CDR3 sequences, 16% detected once. This clonotype was seen repeatedly, ten times or more. The rearrangement uses TRBV12-3 or TRBV12-4 and TRBJ1-1, with D tentatively TRBD1 (5 bases). Sequenced: blood, either unsorted or a sorted T cell fraction (not recorded which). The sequence derives from a human donor who was either an allogeneic HSCT recipient or a stem cell or donor lymphocyte infusion donor (not recorded which). It is not recorded whose cells these are; they may come from a transplant donor. The CDR3 protein is CASSLRGRTEAFF. CDR3 nucleotide sequence: TGTGCCAGCAGTTTACGGGGACGTACTGAAGCTTTCTTT.